The present TCR beta chain was sequenced within a study of cytomegalovirus exposure and HLA in healthy donors. This clone was counted only a few times. CDR3 length: 13 residues. The germline CDR1 and CDR2 sequences are SGHRS and YFSETQ. Trimming took 0 bases from V and 8 from J, leaving 11 bases between them. PCR was performed using 60 Vbeta and 13 Jbeta primers. The table came from immunoSEQ multiplex PCR; TCRdb's copy has only in-frame clones and leaves some out. This table holds about 89,000 clones, over 8% found once. This chain connects TRBV5-1 to TRBJ1-2; TRBD1 is a possible D gene (5 bases). Sequencing was performed on PBMCs. The receptor was derived from a man aged 50-60 years in good health and CMV-seropositive. The DNA of the CDR3 is TGCGCCAGCAGCTTGGAGACAGATGGGGGCTACACCTTC. Amino acid sequence: CASSLETDGGYTF.